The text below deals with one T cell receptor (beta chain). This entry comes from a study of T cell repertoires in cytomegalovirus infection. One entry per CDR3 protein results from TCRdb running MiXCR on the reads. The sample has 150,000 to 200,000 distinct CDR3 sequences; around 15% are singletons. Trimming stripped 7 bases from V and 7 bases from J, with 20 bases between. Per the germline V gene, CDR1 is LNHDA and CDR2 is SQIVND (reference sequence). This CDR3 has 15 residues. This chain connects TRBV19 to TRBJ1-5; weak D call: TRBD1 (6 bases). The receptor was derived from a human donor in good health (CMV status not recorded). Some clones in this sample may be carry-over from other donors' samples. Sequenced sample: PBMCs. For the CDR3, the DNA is TGTGCCAGTAATACCGAAGAGGGGGTTAACCAGCCCCAGCATTTT. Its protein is CASNTEEGVNQPQHF.